This TCR beta chain originates from a study of cytomegalovirus exposure and HLA in healthy donors. General observations from the study: A classifier reportedly called cytomegalovirus status with high sensitivity and specificity. It was approximately 160 TCR beta chains that were listed as cytomegalovirus-associated.

This table comes from immunoSEQ multiplex PCR, and its TCRdb copy is limited to in-frame clones, with some not included. The sample holds about 110,000 clones, about 90% seen once. Germline V CDR1 and CDR2: SGDLS, YYNGEE. The CDR3 is 15 residues long. Trimming pared 0 bases from V and 5 bases from J, leaving 14 bases between. With respect to this clone: The antigen is unknown.

The validation cohort, a group of 90 to 150 subjects, included the donors and was separate from the roughly 620-subject first cohort. Sequencing used PBMCs. The TCR was taken from a woman between 18 and 29 years old in good health and CMV-seronegative. The V gene is TRBV9, the J gene TRBJ2-5, with D possibly being TRBD1 (5 bases). CDR3 in amino acids: CASSVDGRVSETQYF. DNA of the CDR3: TGTGCCAGCAGCGTAGACGGCAGGGTATCGGAGACCCAGTACTTC.